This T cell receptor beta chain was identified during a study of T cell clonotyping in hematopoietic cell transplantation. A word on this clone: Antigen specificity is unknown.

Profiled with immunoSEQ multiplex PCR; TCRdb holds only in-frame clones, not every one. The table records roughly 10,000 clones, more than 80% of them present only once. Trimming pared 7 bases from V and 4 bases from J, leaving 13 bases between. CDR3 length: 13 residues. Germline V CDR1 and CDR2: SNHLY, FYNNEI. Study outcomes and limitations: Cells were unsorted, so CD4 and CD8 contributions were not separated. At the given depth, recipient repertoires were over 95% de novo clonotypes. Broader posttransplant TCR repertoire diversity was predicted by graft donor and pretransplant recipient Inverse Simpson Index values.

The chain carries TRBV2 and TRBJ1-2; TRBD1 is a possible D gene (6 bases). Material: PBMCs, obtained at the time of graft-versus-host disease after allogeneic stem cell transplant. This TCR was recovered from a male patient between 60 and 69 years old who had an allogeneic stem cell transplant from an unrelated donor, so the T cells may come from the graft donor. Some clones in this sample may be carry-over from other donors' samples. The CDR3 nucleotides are TGTGCCAGCAATAGCAGGGGAGGCTATGGCTACACCTTC. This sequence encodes CASNSRGGYGYTF.